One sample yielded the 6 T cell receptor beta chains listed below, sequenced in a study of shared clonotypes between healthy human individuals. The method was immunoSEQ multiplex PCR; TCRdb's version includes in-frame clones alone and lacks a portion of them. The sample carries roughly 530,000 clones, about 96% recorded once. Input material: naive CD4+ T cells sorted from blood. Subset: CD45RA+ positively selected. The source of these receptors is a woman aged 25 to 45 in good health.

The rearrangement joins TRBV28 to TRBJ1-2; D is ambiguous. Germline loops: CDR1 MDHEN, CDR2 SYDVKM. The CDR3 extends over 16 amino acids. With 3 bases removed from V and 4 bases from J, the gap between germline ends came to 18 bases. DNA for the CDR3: TGTGCCAGCAGTTTTCCAACTTCAGCAGGAGCCTATGGCTACACCTTC. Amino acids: CASSFPTSAGAYGYTF.

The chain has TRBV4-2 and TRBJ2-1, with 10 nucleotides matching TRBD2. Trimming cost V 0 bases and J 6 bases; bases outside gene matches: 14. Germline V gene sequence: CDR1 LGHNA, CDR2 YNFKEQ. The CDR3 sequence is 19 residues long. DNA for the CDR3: TGTGCCAGCAGCCAAGAATGGCCGAAATCTAGCGGGAGTTCCAATGAGCAGTTCTTC. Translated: CASSQEWPKSSGSSNEQFF.

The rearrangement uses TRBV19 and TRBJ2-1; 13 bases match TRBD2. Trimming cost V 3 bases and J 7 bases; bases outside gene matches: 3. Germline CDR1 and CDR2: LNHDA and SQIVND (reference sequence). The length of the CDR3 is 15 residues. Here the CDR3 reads CASSMGGLAGNEQFF. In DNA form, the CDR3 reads TGTGCCAGTAGTATGGGGGGACTAGCGGGGAATGAGCAGTTCTTC.

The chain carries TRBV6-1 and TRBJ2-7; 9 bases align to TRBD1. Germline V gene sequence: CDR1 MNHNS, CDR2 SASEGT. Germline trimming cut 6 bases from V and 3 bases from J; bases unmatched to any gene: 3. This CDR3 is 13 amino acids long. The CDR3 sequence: CASRGQGNYEQYF. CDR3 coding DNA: TGTGCCAGCAGAGGACAGGGGAACTACGAGCAGTACTTC.

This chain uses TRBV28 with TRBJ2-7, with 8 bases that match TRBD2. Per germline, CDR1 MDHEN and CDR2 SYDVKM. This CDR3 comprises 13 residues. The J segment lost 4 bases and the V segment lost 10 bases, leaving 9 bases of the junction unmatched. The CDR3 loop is CATSSGSRYEQYF. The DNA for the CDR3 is TGTGCCACCTCCAGCGGGAGTAGATACGAGCAGTACTTC.

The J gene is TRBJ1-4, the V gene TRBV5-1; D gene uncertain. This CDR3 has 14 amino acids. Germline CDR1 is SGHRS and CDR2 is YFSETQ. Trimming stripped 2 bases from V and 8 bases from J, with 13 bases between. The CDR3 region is CASSFGGIGEKLFF. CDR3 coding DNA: TGCGCCAGCAGCTTCGGCGGAATTGGGGAAAAACTGTTTTTT. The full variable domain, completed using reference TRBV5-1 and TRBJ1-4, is KAGVTQTPRYLIKTRGQQVTLSCSPISGHRSVSWYQQTPGQGLQFLFEYFSETQRNKGNFPGRFSGRQFSNSRSEMNVSTLELGDSALYLCASSFGGIGEKLFFGSGTQLSVL.